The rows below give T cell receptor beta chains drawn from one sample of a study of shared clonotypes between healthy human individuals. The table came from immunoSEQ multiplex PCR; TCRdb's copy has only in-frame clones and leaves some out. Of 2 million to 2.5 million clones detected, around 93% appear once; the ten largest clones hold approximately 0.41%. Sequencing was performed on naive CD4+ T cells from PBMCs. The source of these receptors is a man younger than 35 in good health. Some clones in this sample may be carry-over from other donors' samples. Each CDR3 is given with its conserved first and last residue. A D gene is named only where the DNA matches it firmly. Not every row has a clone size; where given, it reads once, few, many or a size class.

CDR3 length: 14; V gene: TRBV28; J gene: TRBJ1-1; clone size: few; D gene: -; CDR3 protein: CASSSHWVGGIAFF; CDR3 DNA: TGTGCCAGCAGTTCACATTGGGTTGGAGGTATAGCTTTCTTT
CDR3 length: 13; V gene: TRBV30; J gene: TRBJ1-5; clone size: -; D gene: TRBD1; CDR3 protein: CASGGTAHQPQHF; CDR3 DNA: TGTGCCTCTGGTGGGACAGCCCATCAGCCCCAGCATTTT
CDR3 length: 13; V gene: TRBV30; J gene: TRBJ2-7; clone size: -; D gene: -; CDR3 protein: CAWNTGTSYEQYF; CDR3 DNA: TGTGCCTGGAACACCGGGACATCTTACGAGCAGTACTTC
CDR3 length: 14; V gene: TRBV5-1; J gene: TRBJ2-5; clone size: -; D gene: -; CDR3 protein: CASSFPGTQETQYF; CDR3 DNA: TGCGCCAGCAGCTTCCCCGGAACCCAAGAGACCCAGTACTTC
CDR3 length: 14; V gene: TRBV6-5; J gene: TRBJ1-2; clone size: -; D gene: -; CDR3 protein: CASSYSREGYGYTF; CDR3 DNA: TGTGCCAGCAGTTACTCCAGGGAGGGCTATGGCTACACCTTC
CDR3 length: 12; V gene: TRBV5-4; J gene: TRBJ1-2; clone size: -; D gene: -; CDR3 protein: CASSRDKFGYTF; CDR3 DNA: TGTGCCAGCAGCCGGGACAAATTTGGCTACACCTTC
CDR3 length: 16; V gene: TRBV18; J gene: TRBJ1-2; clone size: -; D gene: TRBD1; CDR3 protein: CASSTYSPGQSYGYTF; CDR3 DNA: TGTGCCAGCTCAACATACTCCCCGGGACAGTCCTATGGCTACACCTTC
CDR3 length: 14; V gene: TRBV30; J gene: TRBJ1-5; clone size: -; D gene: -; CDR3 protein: CAWSVRSSNQPQHF; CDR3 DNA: TGTGCCTGGAGTGTACGGTCGAGCAATCAGCCCCAGCATTTT
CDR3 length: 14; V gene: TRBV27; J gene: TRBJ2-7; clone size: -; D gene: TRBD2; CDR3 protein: CASRREAGPYEQYF; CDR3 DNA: TGTGCCAGCAGGCGGGAGGCGGGACCCTACGAGCAGTACTTC
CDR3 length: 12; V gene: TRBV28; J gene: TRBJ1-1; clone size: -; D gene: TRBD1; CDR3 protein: CATGTANTEAFF; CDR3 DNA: TGTGCCACTGGGACAGCTAACACTGAAGCTTTCTTT
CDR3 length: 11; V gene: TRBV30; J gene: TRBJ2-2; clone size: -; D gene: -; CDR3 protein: CAWSSRGELFF; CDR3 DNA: TGTGCCTGGAGTAGCAGGGGGGAGCTGTTTTTT
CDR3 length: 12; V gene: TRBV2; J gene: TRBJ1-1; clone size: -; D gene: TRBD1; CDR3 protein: CASSEGTGEAFF; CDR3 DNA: TGTGCCAGCAGTGAAGGGACAGGGGAAGCTTTCTTT
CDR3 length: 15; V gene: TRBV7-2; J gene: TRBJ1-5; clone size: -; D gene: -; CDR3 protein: CASSLVSATNQPQHF; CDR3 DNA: TGTGCCAGCAGCTTAGTCTCAGCGACCAATCAGCCCCAGCATTTT
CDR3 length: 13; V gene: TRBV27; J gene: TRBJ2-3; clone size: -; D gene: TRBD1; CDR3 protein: CASRPTGPDTQYF; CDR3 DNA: TGTGCCAGCAGACCGACAGGGCCAGATACGCAGTATTTT
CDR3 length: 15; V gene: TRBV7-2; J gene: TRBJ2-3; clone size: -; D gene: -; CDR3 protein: CASSLAARSTDTQYF; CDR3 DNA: TGTGCCAGCAGCTTAGCGGCCCGTAGCACAGATACGCAGTATTTT
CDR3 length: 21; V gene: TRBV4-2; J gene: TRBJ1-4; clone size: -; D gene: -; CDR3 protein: CASSQGGKANPLVATNEKLFF; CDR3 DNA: TGTGCCAGCAGCCAAGGGGGGAAGGCAAACCCACTAGTTGCAACTAATGAAAAACTGTTTTTT
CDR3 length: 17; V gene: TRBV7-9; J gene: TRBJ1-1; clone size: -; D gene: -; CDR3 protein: CASSLSLAGVAGTEAFF; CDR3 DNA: TGTGCCAGCAGCTTAAGTTTGGCAGGGGTGGCGGGCACTGAAGCTTTCTTT
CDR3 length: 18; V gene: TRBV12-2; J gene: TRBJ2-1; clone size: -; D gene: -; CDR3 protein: CASRLAGLRHRPYNEQFF; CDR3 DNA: TGTGCAAGTCGCTTAGCGGGTCTTCGCCACCGCCCCTACAATGAGCAGTTCTTC
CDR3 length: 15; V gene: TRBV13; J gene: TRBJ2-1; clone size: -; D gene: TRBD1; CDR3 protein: CASSLVQGAYNEQFF; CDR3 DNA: TGTGCCAGCAGCTTAGTACAGGGGGCCTACAATGAGCAGTTCTTC
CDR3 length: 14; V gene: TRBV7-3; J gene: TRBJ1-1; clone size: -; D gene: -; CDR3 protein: CASSSQGGHTEAFF; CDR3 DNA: TGTGCCAGCAGCTCACAGGGAGGGCACACTGAAGCTTTCTTT
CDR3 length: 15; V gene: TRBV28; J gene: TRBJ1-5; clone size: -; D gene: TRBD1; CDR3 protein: CASSSGQGLGQPQHF; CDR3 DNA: TGTGCCAGCAGTTCGGGACAGGGGCTCGGGCAGCCCCAGCATTTT
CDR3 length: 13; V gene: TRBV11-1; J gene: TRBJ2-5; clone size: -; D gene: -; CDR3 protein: CASSTGLGETQYF; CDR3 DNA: TGTGCCAGCAGCACAGGGTTAGGAGAGACCCAGTACTTC
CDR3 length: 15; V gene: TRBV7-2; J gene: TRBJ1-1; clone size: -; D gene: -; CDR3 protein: CASSRAGTPNTEAFF; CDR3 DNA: TGTGCCAGCAGCCGAGCCGGGACACCTAACACTGAAGCTTTCTTT
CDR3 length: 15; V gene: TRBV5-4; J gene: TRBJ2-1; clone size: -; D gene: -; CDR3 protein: CASSISGSPGNEQFF; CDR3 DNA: TGTGCCAGCAGTATTAGCGGTTCCCCGGGGAATGAGCAGTTCTTC
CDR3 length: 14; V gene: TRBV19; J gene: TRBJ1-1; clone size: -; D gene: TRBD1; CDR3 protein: CASKLQGADTEAFF; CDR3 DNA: TGTGCCAGTAAGTTACAGGGGGCAGACACTGAAGCTTTCTTT
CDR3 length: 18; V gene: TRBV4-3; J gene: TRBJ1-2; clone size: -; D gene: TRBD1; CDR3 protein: CASSQESGTGGANYGYTF; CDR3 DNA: TGCGCCAGCAGCCAAGAGTCCGGGACAGGGGGCGCCAACTATGGCTACACCTTC
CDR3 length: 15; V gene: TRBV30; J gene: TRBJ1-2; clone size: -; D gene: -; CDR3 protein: CAWSPTEGKNYGYTF; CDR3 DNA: TGTGCCTGGAGTCCAACGGAGGGGAAAAACTATGGCTACACCTTC
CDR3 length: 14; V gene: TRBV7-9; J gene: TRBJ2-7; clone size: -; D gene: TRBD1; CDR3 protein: CASSFRDRAYEQYF; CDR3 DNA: TGTGCCAGCAGCTTCCGGGACAGGGCCTACGAGCAGTACTTC
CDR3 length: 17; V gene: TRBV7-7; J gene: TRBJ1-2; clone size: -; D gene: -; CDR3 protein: CASSYRTDAPFNYGYTF; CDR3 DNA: TGTGCCAGCAGCTACAGGACGGACGCACCCTTTAACTATGGCTACACCTTC
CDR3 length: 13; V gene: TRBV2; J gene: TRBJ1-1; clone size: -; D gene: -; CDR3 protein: CASSITGYTEAFF; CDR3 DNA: TGTGCCAGCAGCATTACAGGGTACACTGAAGCTTTCTTT
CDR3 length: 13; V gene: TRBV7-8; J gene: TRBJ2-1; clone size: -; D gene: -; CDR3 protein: CASSTWVAPEQFF; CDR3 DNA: TGTGCCAGCAGCACCTGGGTAGCGCCAGAGCAGTTCTTC
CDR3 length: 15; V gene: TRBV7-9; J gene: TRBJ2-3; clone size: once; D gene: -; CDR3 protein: CASSLSVGGTDTQYF; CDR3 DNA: TGTGCCAGCAGCCTATCGGTGGGGGGCACAGATACGCAGTATTTT
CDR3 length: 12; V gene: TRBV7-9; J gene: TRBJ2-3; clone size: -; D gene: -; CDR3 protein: CASGRSTDTQYF; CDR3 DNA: TGTGCCAGCGGGAGGAGCACAGATACGCAGTATTTT
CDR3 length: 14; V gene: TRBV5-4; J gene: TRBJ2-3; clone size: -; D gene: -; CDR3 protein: CASSRPTFTDTQYF; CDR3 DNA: TGTGCCAGCAGCCGCCCGACCTTCACAGATACGCAGTATTTT
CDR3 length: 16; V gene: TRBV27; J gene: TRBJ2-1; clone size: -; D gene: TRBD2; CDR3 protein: CASRTPRIAGGNEQFF; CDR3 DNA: TGTGCCAGCAGGACCCCTAGGATAGCGGGAGGAAATGAGCAGTTCTTC
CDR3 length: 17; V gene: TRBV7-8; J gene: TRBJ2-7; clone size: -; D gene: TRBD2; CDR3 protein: CASSLSGTSGRLNEQYF; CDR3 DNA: TGTGCCAGCAGCTTATCAGGGACTAGCGGGAGGCTCAACGAGCAGTACTTC
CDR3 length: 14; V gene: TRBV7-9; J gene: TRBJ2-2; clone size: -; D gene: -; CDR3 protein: CASSLVLGTGELFF; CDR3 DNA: TGTGCCAGCAGCTTAGTTCTGGGGACCGGGGAGCTGTTTTTT
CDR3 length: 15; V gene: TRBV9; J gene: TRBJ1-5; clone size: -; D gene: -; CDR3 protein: CASSPYPQGGQPQHF; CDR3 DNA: TGTGCCAGCAGCCCCTACCCCCAGGGAGGCCAGCCCCAGCATTTT
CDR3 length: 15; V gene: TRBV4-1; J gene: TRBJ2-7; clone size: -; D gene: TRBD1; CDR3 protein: CASSQGRQGPYEQYF; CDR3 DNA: TGCGCCAGCAGCCAAGGGCGACAGGGGCCCTACGAGCAGTACTTC
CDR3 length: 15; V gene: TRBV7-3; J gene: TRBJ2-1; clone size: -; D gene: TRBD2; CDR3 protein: CASSLLTSGYNEQFF; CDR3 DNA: TGTGCCAGCAGCCTACTGACTAGCGGTTACAATGAGCAGTTCTTC
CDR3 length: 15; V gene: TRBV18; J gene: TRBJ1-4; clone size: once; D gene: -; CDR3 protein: CASSPRTATNEKLFF; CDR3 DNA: TGTGCCAGCTCACCGCGGACAGCAACTAATGAAAAACTGTTTTTT
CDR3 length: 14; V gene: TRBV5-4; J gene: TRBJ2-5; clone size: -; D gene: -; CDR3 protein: CASSFPGQQETQYF; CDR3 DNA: TGTGCCAGCAGCTTCCCAGGGCAACAAGAGACCCAGTACTTC
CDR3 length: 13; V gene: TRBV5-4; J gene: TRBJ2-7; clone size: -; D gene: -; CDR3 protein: CASSPPQGHEQYF; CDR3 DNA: TGTGCCAGCAGCCCCCCTCAGGGCCACGAGCAGTACTTC
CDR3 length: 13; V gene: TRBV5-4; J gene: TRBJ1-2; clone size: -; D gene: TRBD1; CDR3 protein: CASSGQVGDGYTF; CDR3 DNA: TGTGCCAGCAGTGGACAGGTGGGGGATGGCTACACCTTC
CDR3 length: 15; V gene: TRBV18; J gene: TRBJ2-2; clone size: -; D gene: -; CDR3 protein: CASSPGGVNTGELFF; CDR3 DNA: TGTGCCAGCTCACCGGGGGGCGTAAACACCGGGGAGCTGTTTTTT
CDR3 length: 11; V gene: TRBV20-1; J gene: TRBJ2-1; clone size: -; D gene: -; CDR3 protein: CSVHLGVEQFF; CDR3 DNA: TGCAGTGTCCACCTGGGCGTTGAGCAGTTCTTC
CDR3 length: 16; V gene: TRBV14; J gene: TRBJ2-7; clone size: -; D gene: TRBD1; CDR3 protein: CASSPRPGQGGYEQYF; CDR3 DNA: TGTGCCAGCAGCCCTCGTCCGGGACAGGGTGGCTACGAGCAGTACTTC
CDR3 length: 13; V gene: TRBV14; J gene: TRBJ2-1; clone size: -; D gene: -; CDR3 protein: CASSAQGIGEQFF; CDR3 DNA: TGTGCCAGCAGCGCACAGGGTATCGGTGAGCAGTTCTTC
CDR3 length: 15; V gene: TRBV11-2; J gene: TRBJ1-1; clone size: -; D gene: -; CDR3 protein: CASSPSLGRRTEAFF; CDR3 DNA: TGTGCCAGCAGCCCTTCTCTGGGCCGGCGGACTGAAGCTTTCTTT
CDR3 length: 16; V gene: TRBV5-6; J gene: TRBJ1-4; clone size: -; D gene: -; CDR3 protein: CASSLGPGAMGEKLFF; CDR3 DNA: TGTGCCAGCAGCTTGGGGCCGGGGGCGATGGGGGAAAAACTGTTTTTT
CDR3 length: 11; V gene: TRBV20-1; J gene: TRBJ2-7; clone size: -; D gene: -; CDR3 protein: CSGRVTYEQYF; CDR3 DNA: TGCAGTGGTCGCGTCACCTACGAGCAGTACTTC
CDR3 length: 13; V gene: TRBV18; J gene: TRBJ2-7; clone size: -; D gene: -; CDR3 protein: CASSPVGRAEQYF; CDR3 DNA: TGTGCCAGCTCACCGGTCGGGAGAGCCGAGCAGTACTTC
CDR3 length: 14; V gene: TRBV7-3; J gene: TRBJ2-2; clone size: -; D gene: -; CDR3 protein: CASSLVRNTGELFF; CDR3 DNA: TGTGCCAGCAGCTTGGTCAGGAACACCGGGGAGCTGTTTTTT